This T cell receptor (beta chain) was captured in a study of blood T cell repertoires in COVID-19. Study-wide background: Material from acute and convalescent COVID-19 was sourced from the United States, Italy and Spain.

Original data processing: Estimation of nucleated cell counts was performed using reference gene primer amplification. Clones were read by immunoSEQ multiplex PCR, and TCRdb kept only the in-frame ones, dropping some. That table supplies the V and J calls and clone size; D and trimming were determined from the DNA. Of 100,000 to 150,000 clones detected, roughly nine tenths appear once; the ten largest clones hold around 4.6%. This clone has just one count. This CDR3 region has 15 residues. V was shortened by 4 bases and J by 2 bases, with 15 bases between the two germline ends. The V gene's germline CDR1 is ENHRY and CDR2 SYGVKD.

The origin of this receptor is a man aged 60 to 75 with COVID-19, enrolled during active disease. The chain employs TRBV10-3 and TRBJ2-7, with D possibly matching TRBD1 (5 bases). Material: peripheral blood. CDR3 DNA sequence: TGTGCCATCAGTGCGACAGTTAGTTTTACCTACGAGCAGTACTTC. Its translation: CAISATVSFTYEQYF.